The 2 T cell receptor beta chains below all came from one sample that was sequenced in a study of blood T cell repertoires in COVID-19. Measured with immunoSEQ multiplex PCR; TCRdb has only the in-frame clones, and not every one. The repertoire has about 150,000 clones, 87% of them found once; the top ten carry less than 5%. What was sequenced was PBMCs or T cells enriched from blood (not recorded which). The receptors were sampled from a woman between 40 and 55 years old who had been exposed to COVID-19.

This clone has just a few counts. The chain links TRBV20-1 to TRBJ2-1; TRBD1 aligns across 7 bases. This CDR3 is built from 14 residues. Germline values: CDR1 DFQATT, CDR2 SNEGSKA (reference sequence). J gave up 5 bases and V 3 bases, and 7 bases lay outside the gene matches. The CDR3 nucleotides read TGCAGTGCTAGTAACAGGGGAGTGAACAATGAGCAGTTCTTC. This encodes CSASNRGVNNEQFF.

The V and J genes are TRBV10-2 and TRBJ1-2; no clear D gene. V shed 4 bases and J shed 0 bases, with 12 bases lying between them. CDR3 length equals 15 residues. The germline V gene encodes CDR1 WSHSY and CDR2 SAAADI. The CDR3 bases are TGCGCCAGCAGTGCCAGTGTCCCAGCTAACTATGGCTACACCTTC. Translated: CASSASVPANYGYTF.